The entry that follows covers one T cell receptor beta chain sequence. This entry is derived from a study of cytomegalovirus exposure and HLA in healthy donors. The CDR3 totals 14 residues. Looked up from germline, CDR1 is SGHRS and CDR2 is YFSETQ. Trimming removed 2 bases from V and 2 bases from J, with 11 bases in between. Measured with immunoSEQ multiplex PCR; TCRdb has only the in-frame clones, and not every one. The sample lists 150,000 to 200,000 clones, around 80% seen once, with around 1.2% in the top ten. The sequencing input was PBMCs. This clonotype was obtained from a woman under 40 in good health and CMV-seronegative. The V and J genes are TRBV5-1 and TRBJ2-7; possible D gene TRBD2, 5 bases. CDR3 amino acids: CASSFGADPYEQYF. The CDR3 DNA reads TGCGCCAGCAGCTTTGGAGCGGACCCCTACGAGCAGTACTTC. The whole variable domain, remainder taken from reference TRBV5-1 and TRBJ2-7, is KAGVTQTPRYLIKTRGQQVTLSCSPISGHRSVSWYQQTPGQGLQFLFEYFSETQRNKGNFPGRFSGRQFSNSRSEMNVSTLELGDSALYLCASSFGADPYEQYFGPGTRLTVT.